What follows describes a single T cell receptor beta chain. Its antigen remains unknown. This sample was taken from a study of beta chain features in type 1 diabetes. Study-wide findings and caveats: Moderately but significantly shorter TCRB CDR3s were found in Type 1 diabetes patients in all four CD4+ subsets. Resolution of whether HLA type affects TCRB rearrangement was not achieved here.

The authors reverse transcribed all of the isolated RNA, so sequencing captured expressed TCRB transcripts. The table came from immunoSEQ multiplex PCR; TCRdb's copy has only in-frame clones and leaves some out. Of nearly 350,000 clones listed, under 8.5% are singletons. Central memory, naive, regulatory and stem cell-like memory CD4+ cells were sorted by CD45RO/CCR7/CD25/CD127/CD95/CD27. All sorted populations exceeded 95% purity. V was trimmed by 4 bases and J by 9 bases, leaving 16 bases between them. This CDR3 is 14 amino acids long. The germline V gene encodes CDR1 SGHVS and CDR2 FNYEAQ. Sequences were obtained from central memory CD4+ T cells from blood. This sequence originates from a woman aged 18-35 years in good health. This chain connects TRBV7-6 to TRBJ2-4; tentatively, D is TRBD2 (7 bases). The CDR3 sequence is CASSSGREGGIQYF. CDR3 nucleotide sequence: TGTGCCAGCAGCTCGGGCAGGGAGGGGGGCATTCAGTACTTC. Based on the CDR3 plus reference TRBV7-6 and TRBJ2-4, the full variable domain is GAGVSQSPRYKVTKRGQDVALRCDPISGHVSLYWYRQALGQGPEFLTYFNYEAQQDKSGLPNDRFSAERPEGSISTLTIQRTEQRDSAMYRCASSSGREGGIQYFGAGTRLSVL.